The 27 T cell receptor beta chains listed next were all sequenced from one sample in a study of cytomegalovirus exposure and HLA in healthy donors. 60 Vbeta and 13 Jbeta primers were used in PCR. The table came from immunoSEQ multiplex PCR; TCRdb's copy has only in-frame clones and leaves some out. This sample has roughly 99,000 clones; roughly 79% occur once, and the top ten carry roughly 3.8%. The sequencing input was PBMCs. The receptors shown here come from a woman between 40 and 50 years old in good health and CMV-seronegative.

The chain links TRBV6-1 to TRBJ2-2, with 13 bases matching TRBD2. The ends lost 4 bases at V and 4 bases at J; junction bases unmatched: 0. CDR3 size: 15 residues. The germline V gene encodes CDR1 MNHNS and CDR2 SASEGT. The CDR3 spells CASSGLAGGTGELFF. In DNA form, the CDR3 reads TGTGCCAGCAGTGGACTAGCGGGGGGCACCGGGGAGCTGTTTTTT.

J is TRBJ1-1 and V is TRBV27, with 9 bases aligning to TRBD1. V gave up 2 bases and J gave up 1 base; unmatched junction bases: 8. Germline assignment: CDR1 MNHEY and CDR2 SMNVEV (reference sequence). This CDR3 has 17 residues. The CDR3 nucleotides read TGTGCCAGCAGTTTAGTCCCGGGACAGGGTTCGAACACTGAAGCTTTCTTT. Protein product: CASSLVPGQGSNTEAFF.

Written as DNA, the CDR3 is TGTGCCAGTAGTATGAGAGACACTGAAGCTTTCTTT. This encodes CASSMRDTEAFF. V is TRBV19 and J is TRBJ1-1; D unresolved. Germline V gene sequence: CDR1 LNHDA, CDR2 SQIVND (reference sequence). The CDR3 extends over 12 amino acids. Trimming stripped 3 bases from V and 3 bases from J, with 5 bases between.

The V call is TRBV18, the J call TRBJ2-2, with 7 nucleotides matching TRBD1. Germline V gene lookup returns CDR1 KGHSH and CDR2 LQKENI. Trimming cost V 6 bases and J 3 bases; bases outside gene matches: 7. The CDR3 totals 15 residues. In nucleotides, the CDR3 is TGTGCCAGCTCGCTTTCCCAGGGGGACACCGGGGAGCTGTTTTTT. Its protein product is CASSLSQGDTGELFF.

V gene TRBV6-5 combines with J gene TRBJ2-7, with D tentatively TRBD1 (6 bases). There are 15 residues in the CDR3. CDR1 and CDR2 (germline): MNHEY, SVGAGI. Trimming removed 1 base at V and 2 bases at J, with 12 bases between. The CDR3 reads CASSYYRDTTYEQYF. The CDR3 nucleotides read TGTGCCAGCAGTTACTACCGGGACACCACCTACGAGCAGTACTTC.

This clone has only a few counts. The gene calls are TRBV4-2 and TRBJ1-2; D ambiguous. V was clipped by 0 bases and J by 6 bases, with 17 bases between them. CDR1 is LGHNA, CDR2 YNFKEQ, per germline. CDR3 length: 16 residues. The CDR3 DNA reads TGTGCCAGCAGCCAAGATCAAGCGAGAACCCCTGATGGCTACACCTTC. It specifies CASSQDQARTPDGYTF.

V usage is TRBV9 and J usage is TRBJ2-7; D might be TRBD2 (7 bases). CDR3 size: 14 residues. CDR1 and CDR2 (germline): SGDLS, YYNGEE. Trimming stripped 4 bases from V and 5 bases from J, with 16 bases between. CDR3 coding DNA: TGTGCCAGCAGCCTGGGGGGGGCTAGCCACGAGCAGTACTTC. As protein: CASSLGGASHEQYF. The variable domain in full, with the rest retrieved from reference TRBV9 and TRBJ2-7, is DSGVTQTPKHLITATGQRVTLRCSPRSGDLSVYWYQQSLDQGLQFLIQYYNGEERAKGNILERFSAQQFPDLHSELNLSSLELGDSALYFCASSLGGASHEQYFGPGTRLTVT.

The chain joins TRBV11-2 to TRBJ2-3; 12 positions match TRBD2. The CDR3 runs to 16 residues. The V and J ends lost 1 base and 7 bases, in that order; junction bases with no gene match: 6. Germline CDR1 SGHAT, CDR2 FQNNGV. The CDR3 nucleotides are TGTGCCAGCAGCTTAGGTCCTAGCGGGGGGGCCCATACGCAGTATTTT. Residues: CASSLGPSGGAHTQYF.

The CDR3 spells CASSSGSTSADTQYF. The CDR3 nucleotides are TGCGCCAGCAGCTCGGGGTCGACTAGTGCTGATACGCAGTATTTT. This chain links TRBV5-1 with TRBJ2-3; D perhaps matches TRBD2 (6 bases). CDR3 size: 15 residues. Per the germline V gene, CDR1 is SGHRS and CDR2 is YFSETQ. The ends were cut back, 3 bases at V and 6 bases at J, with 17 bases in the middle.

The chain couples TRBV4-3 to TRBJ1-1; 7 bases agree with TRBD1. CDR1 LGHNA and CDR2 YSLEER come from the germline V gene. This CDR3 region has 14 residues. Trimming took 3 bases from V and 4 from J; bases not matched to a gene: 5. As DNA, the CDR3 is TGCGCCAGCAGCCAGGCAGGGGGGTTCACTGAAGCTTTCTTT. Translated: CASSQAGGFTEAFF.

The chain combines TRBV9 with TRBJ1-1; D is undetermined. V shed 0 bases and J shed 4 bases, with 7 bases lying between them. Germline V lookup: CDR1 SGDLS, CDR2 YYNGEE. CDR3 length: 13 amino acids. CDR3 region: CASSVGVFTEAFF. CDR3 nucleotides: TGTGCCAGCAGCGTAGGAGTTTTCACTGAAGCTTTCTTT.

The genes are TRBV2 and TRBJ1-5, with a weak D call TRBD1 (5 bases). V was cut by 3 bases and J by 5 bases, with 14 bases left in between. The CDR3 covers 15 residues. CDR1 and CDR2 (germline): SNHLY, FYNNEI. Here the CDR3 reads CASSDKGRDYQPQHF. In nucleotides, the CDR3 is TGTGCCAGCAGTGATAAAGGGAGGGACTATCAGCCCCAGCATTTT. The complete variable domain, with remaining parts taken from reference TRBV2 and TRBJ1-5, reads EPEVTQTPSHQVTQMGQEVILRCVPISNHLYFYWYRQILGQKVEFLVSFYNNEISEKSEIFDDQFSVERPDGSNFTLKIRSTKLEDSAMYFCASSDKGRDYQPQHFGDGTRLSIL.

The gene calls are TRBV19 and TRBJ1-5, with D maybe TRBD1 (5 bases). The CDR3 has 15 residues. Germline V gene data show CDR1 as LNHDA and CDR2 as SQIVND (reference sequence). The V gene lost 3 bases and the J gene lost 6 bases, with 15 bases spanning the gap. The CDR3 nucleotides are TGTGCCAGTAGTATCCCGAGGCAGGGTCCTCAGCCCCAGCATTTT. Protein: CASSIPRQGPQPQHF.

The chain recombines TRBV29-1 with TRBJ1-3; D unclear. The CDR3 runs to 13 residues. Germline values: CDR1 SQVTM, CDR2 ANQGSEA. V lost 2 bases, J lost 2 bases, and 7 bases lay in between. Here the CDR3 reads CSVESGTGNTIYF. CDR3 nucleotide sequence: TGCAGCGTTGAATCCGGGACTGGAAACACCATATATTTT.

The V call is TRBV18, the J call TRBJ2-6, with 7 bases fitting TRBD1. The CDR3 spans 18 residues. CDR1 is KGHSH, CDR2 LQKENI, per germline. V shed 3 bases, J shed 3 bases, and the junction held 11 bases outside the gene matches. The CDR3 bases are TGTGCCAGCTCACCCGAGGGGGCACAGGGCTTTGGGGCCAACGTCCTGACTTTC. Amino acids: CASSPEGAQGFGANVLTF.

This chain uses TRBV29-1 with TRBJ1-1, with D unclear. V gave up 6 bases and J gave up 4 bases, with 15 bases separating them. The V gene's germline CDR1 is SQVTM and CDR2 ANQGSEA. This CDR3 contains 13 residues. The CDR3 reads CSVSHRGSTEAFF. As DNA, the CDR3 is TGCAGCGTGAGCCATCGGGGTTCCACTGAAGCTTTCTTT.

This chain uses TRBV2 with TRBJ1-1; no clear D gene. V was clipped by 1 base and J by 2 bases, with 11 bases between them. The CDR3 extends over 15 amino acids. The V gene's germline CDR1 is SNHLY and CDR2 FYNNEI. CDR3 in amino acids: CASSEVPETNTEAFF. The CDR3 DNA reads TGTGCCAGCAGTGAAGTGCCAGAAACCAACACTGAAGCTTTCTTT.

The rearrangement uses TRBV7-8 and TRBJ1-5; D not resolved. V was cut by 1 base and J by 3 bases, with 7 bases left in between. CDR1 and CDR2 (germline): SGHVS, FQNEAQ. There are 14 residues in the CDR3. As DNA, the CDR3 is TGTGCCAGCAGCTTAGGGGCTTACAATCAGCCCCAGCATTTT. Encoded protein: CASSLGAYNQPQHF.

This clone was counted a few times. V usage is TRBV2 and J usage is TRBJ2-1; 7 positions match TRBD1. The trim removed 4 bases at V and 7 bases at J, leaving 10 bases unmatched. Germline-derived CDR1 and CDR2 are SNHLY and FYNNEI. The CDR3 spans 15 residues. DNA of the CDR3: TGTGCCAGCAGTGTCGAGGGACAGCCTGAGAATGAGCAGTTCTTC. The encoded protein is CASSVEGQPENEQFF.

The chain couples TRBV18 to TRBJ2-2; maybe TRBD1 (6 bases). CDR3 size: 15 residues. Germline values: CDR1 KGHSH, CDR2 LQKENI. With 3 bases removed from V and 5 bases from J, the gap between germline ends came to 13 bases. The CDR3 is CASSPTTGRTGELFF. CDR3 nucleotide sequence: TGTGCCAGCTCACCGACGACAGGAAGGACCGGGGAGCTGTTTTTT.

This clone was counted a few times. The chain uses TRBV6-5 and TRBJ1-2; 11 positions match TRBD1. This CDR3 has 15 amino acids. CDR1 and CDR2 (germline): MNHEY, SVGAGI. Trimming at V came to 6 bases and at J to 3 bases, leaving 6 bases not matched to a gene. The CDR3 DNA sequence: TGTGCCAGCAGGACCGGACAGGGGGCAGACTATGGCTACACCTTC. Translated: CASRTGQGADYGYTF.

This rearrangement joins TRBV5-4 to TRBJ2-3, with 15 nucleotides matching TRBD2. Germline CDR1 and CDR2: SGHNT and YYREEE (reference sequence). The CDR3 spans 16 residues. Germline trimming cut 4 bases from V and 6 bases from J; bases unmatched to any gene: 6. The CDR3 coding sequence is TGTGCCAGCAGCGGGGGACTAGCGGGGGGCTACGATACGCAGTATTTT. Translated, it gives CASSGGLAGGYDTQYF.

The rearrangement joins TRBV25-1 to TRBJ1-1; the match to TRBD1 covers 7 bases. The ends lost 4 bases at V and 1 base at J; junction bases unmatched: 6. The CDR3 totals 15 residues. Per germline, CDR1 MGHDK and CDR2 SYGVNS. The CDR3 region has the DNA TGTGCCAGCAGTGTTACAGGGGCCCCGAACACTGAAGCTTTCTTT. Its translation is CASSVTGAPNTEAFF.

The chain's CDR3 is CASSIVAGGRNEQFF. Written as DNA, the CDR3 is TGTGCCAGTAGTATAGTAGCGGGGGGCCGCAATGAGCAGTTCTTC. V is TRBV19 and J is TRBJ2-1; the match to TRBD2 covers 10 bases. CDR3 size: 15 residues. After removal of 1 base from V and 6 bases from J, the junction contained 3 bases not matched to a gene. Germline CDR1 LNHDA, CDR2 SQIVND (reference sequence).

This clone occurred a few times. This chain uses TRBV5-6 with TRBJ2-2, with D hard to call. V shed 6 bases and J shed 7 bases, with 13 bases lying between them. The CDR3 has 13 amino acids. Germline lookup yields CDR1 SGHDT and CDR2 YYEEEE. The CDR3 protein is CASNPVRGGELFF. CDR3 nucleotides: TGTGCCAGCAACCCGGTCCGAGGCGGGGAGCTGTTTTTT.

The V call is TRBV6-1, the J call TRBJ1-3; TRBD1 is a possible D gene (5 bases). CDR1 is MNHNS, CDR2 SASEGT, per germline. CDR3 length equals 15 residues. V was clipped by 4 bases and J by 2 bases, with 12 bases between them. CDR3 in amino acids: CASSVRGGPGNTIYF. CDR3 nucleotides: TGTGCCAGCAGTGTTCGCGGGGGACCTGGAAACACCATATATTTT.

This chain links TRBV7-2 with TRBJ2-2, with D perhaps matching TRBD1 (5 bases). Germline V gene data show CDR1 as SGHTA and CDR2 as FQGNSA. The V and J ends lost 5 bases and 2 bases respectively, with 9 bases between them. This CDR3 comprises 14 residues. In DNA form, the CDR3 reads TGTGCCAGCAGCGCACAGGTTAACACCGGGGAGCTGTTTTTT. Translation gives CASSAQVNTGELFF.